This TCR beta chain was documented in a study of cytomegalovirus exposure and HLA in healthy donors. Study overall: Later analysis reported that the roughly 110 validation repertoires shared the platform of the roughly 680 first-cohort repertoires. Points from the study as a whole: Three chains linked to CMV were shown in vitro to be specific for CMV antigens. Both high specificity and high sensitivity reportedly marked the classifier's diagnosis of cytomegalovirus status. Within the approximately 110 validation repertoires, first-cohort TCR clusters tended to co-occur, according to a later analysis.

Trimming removed 3 bases from V and 3 bases from J, with 19 bases in between. This CDR3 spans 16 amino acids. Looked up from germline, CDR1 is SGDLS and CDR2 is YYNGEE. A word on this clone: Its antigen is as yet unknown.

Assay used: immunoSEQ multiplex PCR; TCRdb lists only in-frame clones, some missing. The data show about 160,000 clones, with over 85% seen just once and 10% held by the top ten. Sequenced sample: PBMCs. The sequence was obtained from a woman aged 18-29 years in good health and CMV-seropositive. The chain links TRBV9 to TRBJ2-7, with D perhaps TRBD1 (6 bases). CDR3 sequence (DNA): TGTGCCAGCAGCGCGGGGTCGGGGCAGGGGCGCTACGAGCAGTACTTC. This sequence encodes CASSAGSGQGRYEQYF. Full variable domain (missing parts from reference TRBV9 and TRBJ2-7): DSGVTQTPKHLITATGQRVTLRCSPRSGDLSVYWYQQSLDQGLQFLIQYYNGEERAKGNILERFSAQQFPDLHSELNLSSLELGDSALYFCASSAGSGQGRYEQYFGPGTRLTVT.